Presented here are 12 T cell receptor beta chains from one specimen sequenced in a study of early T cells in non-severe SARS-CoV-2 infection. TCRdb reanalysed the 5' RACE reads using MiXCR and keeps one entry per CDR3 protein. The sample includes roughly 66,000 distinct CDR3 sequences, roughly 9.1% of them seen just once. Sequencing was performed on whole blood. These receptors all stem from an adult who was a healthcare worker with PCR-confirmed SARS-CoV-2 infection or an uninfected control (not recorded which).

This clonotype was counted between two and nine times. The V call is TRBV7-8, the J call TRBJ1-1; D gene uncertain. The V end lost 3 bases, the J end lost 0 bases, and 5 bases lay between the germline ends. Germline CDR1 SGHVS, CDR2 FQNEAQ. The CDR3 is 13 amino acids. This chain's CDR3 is CASSFGLNTEAFF. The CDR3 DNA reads TGTGCCAGCAGCTTCGGTCTGAACACTGAAGCTTTCTTT.

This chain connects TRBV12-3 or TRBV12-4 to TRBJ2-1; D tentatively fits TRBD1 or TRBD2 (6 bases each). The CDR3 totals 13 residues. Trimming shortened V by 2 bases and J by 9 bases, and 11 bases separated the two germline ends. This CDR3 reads CASSLSGAGEQFF. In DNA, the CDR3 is TGTGCCAGCAGTTTATCGGGGGCTGGTGAGCAGTTCTTC.

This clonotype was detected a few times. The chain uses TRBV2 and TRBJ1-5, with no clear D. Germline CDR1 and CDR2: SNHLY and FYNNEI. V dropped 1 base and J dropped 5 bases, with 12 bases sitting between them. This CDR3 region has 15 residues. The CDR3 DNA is TGTGCCAGCAGTGAAGAGTCTCCGTCTTATCAGCCCCAGCATTTT. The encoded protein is CASSEESPSYQPQHF.

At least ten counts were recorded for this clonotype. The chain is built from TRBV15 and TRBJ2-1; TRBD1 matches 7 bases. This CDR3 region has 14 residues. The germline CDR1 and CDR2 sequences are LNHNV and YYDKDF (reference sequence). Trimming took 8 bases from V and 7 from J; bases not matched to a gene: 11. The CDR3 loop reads CATLGQDLGNEQFF. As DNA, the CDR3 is TGTGCCACCCTCGGACAGGACCTTGGGAATGAGCAGTTCTTC.

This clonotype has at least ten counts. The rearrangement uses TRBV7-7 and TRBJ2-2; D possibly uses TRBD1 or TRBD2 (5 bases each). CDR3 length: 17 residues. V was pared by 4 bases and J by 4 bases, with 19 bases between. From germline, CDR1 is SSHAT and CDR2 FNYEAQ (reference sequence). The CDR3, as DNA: TGTGCCAGCAGCTCGGCCCTGTTTGGGGGTAGCACCGGGGAGCTGTTTTTT. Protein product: CASSSALFGGSTGELFF.

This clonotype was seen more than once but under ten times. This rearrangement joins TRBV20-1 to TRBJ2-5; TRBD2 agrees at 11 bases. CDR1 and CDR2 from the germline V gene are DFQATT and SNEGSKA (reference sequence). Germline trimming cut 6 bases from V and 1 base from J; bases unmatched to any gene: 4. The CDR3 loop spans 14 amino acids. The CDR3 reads CSAGTSGIQETQYF. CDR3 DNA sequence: TGCAGTGCCGGGACTAGCGGAATCCAAGAGACCCAGTACTTC.

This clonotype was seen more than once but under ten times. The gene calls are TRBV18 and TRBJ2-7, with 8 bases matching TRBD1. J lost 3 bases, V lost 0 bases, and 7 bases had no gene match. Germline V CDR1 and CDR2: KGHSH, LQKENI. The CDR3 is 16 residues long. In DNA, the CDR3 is TGTGCCAGCTCACCACCAGGCGGGACAGGAGACTACGAGCAGTACTTC. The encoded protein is CASSPPGGTGDYEQYF. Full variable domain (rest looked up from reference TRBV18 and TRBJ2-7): NAGVMQNPRHLVRRRGQEARLRCSPMKGHSHVYWYRQLPEEGLKFMVYLQKENIIDESGMPKERFSAEFPKEGPSILRIQQVVRGDSAAYFCASSPPGGTGDYEQYFGPGTRLTVT.

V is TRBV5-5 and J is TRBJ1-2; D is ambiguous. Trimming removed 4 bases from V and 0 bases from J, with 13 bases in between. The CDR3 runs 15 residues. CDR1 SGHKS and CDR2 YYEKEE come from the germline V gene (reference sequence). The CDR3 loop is CASSRAAEANYGYTF. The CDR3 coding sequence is TGTGCCAGCAGCCGGGCGGCAGAAGCTAACTATGGCTACACCTTC.

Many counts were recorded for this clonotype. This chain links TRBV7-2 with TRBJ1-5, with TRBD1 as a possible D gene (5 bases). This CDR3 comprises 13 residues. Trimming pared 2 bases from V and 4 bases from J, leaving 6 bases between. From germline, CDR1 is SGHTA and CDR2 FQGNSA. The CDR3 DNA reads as TGTGCCAGCAGCTTACAGGGAAATCAGCCCCAGCATTTT. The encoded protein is CASSLQGNQPQHF.

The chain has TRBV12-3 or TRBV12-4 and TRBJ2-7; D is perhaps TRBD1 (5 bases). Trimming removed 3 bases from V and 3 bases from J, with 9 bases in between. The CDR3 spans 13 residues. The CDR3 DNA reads TGTGCCAGCAGTTTCACTCAGGGCTACGAGCAGTACTTC. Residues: CASSFTQGYEQYF.

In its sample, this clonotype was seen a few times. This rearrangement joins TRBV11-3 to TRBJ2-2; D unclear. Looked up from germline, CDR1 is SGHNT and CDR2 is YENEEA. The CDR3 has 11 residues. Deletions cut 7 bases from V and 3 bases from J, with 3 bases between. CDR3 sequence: CASTDTGELFF. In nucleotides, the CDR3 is TGTGCCAGCACGGACACCGGGGAGCTGTTTTTT.

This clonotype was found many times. DNA for the CDR3: TGTGCCAGCAGCACCGGGACTCACAATGAGCAGTTCTTC. This encodes CASSTGTHNEQFF. This rearrangement joins TRBV7-6 to TRBJ2-1, with D perhaps TRBD2 (6 bases). The germline gives CDR1 SGHVS, CDR2 FNYEAQ. The CDR3 extends over 13 amino acids. V gave up 5 bases and J gave up 5 bases, with 10 bases separating them.